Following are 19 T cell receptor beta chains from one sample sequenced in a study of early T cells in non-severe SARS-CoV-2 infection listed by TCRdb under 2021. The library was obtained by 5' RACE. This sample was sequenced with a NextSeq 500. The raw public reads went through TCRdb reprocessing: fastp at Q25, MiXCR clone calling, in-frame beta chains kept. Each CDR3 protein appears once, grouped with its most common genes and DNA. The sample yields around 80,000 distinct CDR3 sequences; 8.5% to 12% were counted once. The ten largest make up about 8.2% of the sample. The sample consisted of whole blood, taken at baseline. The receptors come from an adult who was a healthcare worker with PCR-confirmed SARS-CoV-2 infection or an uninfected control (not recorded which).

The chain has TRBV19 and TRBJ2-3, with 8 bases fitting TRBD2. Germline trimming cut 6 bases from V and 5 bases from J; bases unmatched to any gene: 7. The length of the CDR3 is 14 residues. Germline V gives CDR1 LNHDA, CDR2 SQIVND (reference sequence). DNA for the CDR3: TGTGCCAGTAGCGCCTCTCGGGGGGGAGATACGCAGTATTTT. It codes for CASSASRGGDTQYF.

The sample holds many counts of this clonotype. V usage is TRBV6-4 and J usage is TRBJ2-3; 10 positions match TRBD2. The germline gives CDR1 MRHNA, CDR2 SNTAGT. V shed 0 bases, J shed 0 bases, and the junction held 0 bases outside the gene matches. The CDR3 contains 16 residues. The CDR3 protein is CASSDSTSGSTDTQYF. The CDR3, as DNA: TGTGCCAGCAGTGACTCGACTAGCGGGAGCACAGATACGCAGTATTTT.

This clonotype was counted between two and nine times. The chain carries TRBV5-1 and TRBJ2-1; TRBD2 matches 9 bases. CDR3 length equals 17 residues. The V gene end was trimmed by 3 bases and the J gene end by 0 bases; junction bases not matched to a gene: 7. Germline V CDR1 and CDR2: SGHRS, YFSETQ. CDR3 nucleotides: TGCGCCAGCAGCTATTCGACTAGCGGAAGCTCCTACAATGAGCAGTTCTTC. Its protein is CASSYSTSGSSYNEQFF.

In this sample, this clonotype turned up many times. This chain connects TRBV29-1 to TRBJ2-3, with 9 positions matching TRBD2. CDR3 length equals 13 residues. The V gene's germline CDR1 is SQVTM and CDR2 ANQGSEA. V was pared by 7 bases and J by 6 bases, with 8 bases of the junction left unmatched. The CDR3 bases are TGCAGCGGTACCGGGACTAGCCCCGATACGCAGTATTTT. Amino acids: CSGTGTSPDTQYF.

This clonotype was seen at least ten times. The CDR3 region has the DNA TGTGCCAGCAGTCCCCAGGGGAAACGGGGGACCCAGTACTTC. Its translation is CASSPQGKRGTQYF. This chain uses TRBV12-3 or TRBV12-4 with TRBJ2-5; D is possibly TRBD1 (6 bases). The CDR3 is 14 residues long. V was shortened by 5 bases and J by 7 bases, with 17 bases between the two germline ends.

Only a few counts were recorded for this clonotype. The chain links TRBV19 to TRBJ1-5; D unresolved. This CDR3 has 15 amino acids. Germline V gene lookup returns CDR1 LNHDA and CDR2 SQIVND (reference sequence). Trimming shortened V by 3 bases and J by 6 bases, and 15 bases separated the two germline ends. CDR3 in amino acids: CASSIGWEEGQPQHF. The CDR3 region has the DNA TGTGCCAGTAGTATTGGTTGGGAAGAGGGTCAGCCCCAGCATTTT.

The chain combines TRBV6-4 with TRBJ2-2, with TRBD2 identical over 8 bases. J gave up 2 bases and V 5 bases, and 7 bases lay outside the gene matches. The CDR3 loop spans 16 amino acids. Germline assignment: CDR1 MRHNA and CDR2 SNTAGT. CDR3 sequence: CASSNKAGDNTGELFF. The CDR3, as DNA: TGTGCCAGCAGTAATAAAGCGGGAGATAACACCGGGGAGCTGTTTTTT.

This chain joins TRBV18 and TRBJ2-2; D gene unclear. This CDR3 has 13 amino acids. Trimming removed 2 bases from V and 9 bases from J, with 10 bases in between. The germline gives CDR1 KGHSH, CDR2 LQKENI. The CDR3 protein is CASSPSSWRELFF. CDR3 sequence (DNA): TGTGCCAGCTCACCATCCTCCTGGAGGGAGCTGTTTTTT.

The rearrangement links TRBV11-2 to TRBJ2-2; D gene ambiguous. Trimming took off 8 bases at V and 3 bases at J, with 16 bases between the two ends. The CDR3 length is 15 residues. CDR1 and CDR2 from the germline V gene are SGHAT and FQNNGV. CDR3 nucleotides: TGTGCCAGCCGTCCCCGACCCGACGACACCGGGGAGCTGTTTTTT. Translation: CASRPRPDDTGELFF. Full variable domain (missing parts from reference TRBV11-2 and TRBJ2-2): EAGVAQSPRYKIIEKRQSVAFWCNPISGHATLYWYQQILGQGPKLLIQFQNNGVVDDSQLPKDRFSAERLKGVDSTLKIQPAKLEDSAVYLCASRPRPDDTGELFFGEGSRLTVL.

CDR3 DNA sequence: TGCAGTGCTAGAGGGGGACAGCCTCAGGCTGGTGAGCAGTTCTTC. This sequence encodes CSARGGQPQAGEQFF. The chain couples TRBV20-1 to TRBJ2-1, with 7 positions matching TRBD1. The CDR3 is 15 amino acids. V gave up 1 base and J gave up 9 bases; unmatched junction bases: 12. Germline loops: CDR1 DFQATT, CDR2 SNEGSKA (reference sequence).

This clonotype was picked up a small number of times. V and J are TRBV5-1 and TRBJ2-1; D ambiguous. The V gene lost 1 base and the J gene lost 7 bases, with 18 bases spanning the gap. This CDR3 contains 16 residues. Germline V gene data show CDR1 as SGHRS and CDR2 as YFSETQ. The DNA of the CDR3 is TGCGCCAGCAGCTTGTGGTCCCCCGGGCCGTCAAATGAGCAGTTCTTC. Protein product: CASSLWSPGPSNEQFF. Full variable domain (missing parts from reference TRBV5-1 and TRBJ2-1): KAGVTQTPRYLIKTRGQQVTLSCSPISGHRSVSWYQQTPGQGLQFLFEYFSETQRNKGNFPGRFSGRQFSNSRSEMNVSTLELGDSALYLCASSLWSPGPSNEQFFGPGTRLTVL.

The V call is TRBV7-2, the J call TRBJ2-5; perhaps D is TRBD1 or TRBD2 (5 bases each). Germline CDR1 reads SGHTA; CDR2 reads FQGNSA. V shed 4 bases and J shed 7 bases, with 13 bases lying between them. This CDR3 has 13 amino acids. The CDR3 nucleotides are TGTGCCAGCAGCTCGGGACCGACTGGGACCCAGTACTTC. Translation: CASSSGPTGTQYF.

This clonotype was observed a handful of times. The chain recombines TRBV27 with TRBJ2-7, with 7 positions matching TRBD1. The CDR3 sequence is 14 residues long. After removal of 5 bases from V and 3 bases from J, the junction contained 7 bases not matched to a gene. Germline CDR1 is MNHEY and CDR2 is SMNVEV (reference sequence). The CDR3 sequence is CASSPGTAGYEQYF. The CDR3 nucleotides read TGTGCCAGCAGTCCCGGGACAGCCGGCTACGAGCAGTACTTC.

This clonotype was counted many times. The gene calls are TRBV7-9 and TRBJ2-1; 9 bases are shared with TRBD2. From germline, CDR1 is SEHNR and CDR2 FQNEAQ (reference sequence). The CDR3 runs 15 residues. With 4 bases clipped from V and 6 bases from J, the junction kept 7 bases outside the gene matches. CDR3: CASSSGTSSRNEQFF. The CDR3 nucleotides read TGTGCCAGCAGCTCCGGGACTAGCAGTCGCAATGAGCAGTTCTTC.

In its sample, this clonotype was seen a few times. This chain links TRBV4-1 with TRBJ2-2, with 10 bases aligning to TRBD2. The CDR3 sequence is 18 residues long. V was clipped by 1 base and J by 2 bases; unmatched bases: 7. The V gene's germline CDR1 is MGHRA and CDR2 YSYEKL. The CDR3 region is CASSQGLAGVGNTGELFF. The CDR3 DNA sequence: TGCGCCAGCAGCCAAGGGCTAGCGGGAGTCGGAAACACCGGGGAGCTGTTTTTT.

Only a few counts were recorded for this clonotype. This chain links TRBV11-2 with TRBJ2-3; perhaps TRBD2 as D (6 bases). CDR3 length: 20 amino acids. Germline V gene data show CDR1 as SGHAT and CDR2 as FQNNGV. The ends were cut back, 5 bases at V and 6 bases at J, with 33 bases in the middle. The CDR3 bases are TGTGCCAGCAGCGGATTAGGATCTAGACGGGAGAAATTGGGTTTGGATACGCAGTATTTT. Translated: CASSGLGSRREKLGLDTQYF.

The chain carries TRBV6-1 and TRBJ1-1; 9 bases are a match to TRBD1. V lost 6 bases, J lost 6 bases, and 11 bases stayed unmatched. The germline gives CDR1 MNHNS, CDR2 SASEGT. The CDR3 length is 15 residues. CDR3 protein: CASREGQGSLAEAFF. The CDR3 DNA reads TGTGCCAGCAGAGAGGGACAGGGCAGTCTAGCTGAAGCTTTCTTT.

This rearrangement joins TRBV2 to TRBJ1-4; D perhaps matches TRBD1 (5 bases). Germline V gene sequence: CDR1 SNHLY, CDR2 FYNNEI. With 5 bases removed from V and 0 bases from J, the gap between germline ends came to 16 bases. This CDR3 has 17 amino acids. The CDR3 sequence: CASSRGARPATNEKLFF. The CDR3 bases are TGTGCCAGCAGTCGAGGGGCCAGGCCCGCAACTAATGAAAAACTGTTTTTT.

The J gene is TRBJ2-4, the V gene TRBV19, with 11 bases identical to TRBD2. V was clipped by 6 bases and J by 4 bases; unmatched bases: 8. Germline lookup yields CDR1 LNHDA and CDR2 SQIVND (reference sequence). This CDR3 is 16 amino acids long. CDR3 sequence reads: CASRGLAVGEKNIQYF. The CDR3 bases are TGTGCCAGTAGGGGACTAGCGGTCGGGGAGAAAAACATTCAGTACTTC.